The T cell receptor beta chain under discussion was sequenced for a study of T cell responses to AZD1222 COVID-19 vaccine. Comments on this clone: Its antigen remains unidentified.

The repertoire was sequenced with immunoSEQ multiplex PCR; TCRdb's copy has only in-frame clones and lacks some. The table records more than 100,000 clones, about 93% of them present only once. Study results and caveats: The number of AZD1222 recipients seropositive at baseline was only six. The donor cohort was predominantly white British with a female majority, and clonal diversity may have been underestimated.

Here the sequenced sample was peripheral blood, taken 28 days after the second AZD1222 dose. The TCR originated in an adult who received the AZD1222 COVID-19 vaccine.

CDR3 sequence: CASSPGPGTGLADTQYF. The CDR3 coding sequence is TGTGCCAGCAGCCCCGGCCCTGGGACAGGGTTGGCCGACACGCAGTATTTT. The chain couples TRBV11-3 to TRBJ2-3, with 9 bases fitting TRBD1. Trimming removed 5 bases from V and 9 bases from J; junction bases left unmatched: 18. The CDR3 has 17 amino acids. Germline CDR1 and CDR2: SGHNT and YENEEA.